These T cell receptor beta chains were read from a single sample in a study of T cell repertoires in cytomegalovirus infection. Each CDR3 protein is one row after TCRdb ran MiXCR on the reads. The sample lists fewer than 250,000 distinct CDR3 sequences, under 25% seen once, with 18% in the top ten. Material for sequencing was CD8+ T cells from PBMCs. The receptors stem from a human donor in good health (CMV status not recorded). Some clones in this sample may be carry-over from other donors' samples. Both conserved end residues are part of each CDR3. Fields, in order: D gene, V gene, J gene, clone size, CDR3 protein, CDR3 DNA. The D gene is left open where the match is weak. Where a row states a size, it is once, few, many or the class of an expanded clone; other rows omit it.

NA	TRBV9	TRBJ2-1	few	CASSPGYNSYNEQFF	TGTGCCAGCAGCCCAGGGTATAACTCCTACAATGAGCAGTTCTTC
NA	TRBV2	TRBJ2-1	few	CASSDEVSNEQFF	TGTGCCAGCAGTGACGAGGTATCCAATGAGCAGTTCTTC
NA	TRBV9	TRBJ1-3	NA	CASSVGGAANSGNTIYF	TGTGCCAGCAGCGTGGGGGGAGCCGCCAACTCTGGAAACACCATATATTTT
NA	TRBV12-3/TRBV12-4	TRBJ1-2	many	CASSRGVGYGYTF	TGTGCCAGCAGTAGGGGGGTGGGCTATGGCTACACCTTC
TRBD1	TRBV28	TRBJ1-2	few	CASSYDRVGYTF	TGTGCCAGCAGCTACGACAGGGTCGGCTACACCTTC
NA	TRBV7-2	TRBJ1-4	NA	CASSEDSGANEKLFF	TGTGCCAGCAGCGAAGACTCGGGGGCTAATGAAAAACTGTTTTTT
NA	TRBV7-9	TRBJ1-3	NA	CASSLLGADGNTIYF	TGTGCCAGCAGCTTATTGGGCGCGGATGGAAACACCATATATTTT
NA	TRBV28	TRBJ2-7	few	CASSLYRRGGTEQYF	TGTGCCAGCAGTTTATATAGGAGAGGAGGGACCGAGCAGTACTTC
NA	TRBV19	TRBJ2-1	few	CASSIGVYNEQFF	TGTGCCAGTAGTATAGGTGTTTACAATGAGCAGTTCTTC
NA	TRBV5-1	TRBJ2-2	once	CASSLEAGVAGELFF	TGCGCCAGCAGCTTGGAAGCAGGGGTGGCCGGGGAGCTGTTTTTT
NA	TRBV7-6	TRBJ2-5	many	CASSQNGQSVWETQYF	TGTGCCAGCAGCCAAAATGGACAGAGCGTGTGGGAGACCCAGTACTTC
NA	TRBV4-1	TRBJ2-1	NA	CASGHSFYNEQFF	TGCGCCAGCGGGCACAGTTTCTACAATGAGCAGTTCTTC
NA	TRBV7-9	TRBJ2-1	many	CASSVTVLNEQFF	TGTGCCAGCAGCGTGACAGTTCTGAATGAGCAGTTCTTC
TRBD2	TRBV25-1	TRBJ2-2	NA	CASRPRVIAGANTGELFF	TGTGCCAGCAGGCCCCGGGTTATAGCGGGGGCAAACACCGGGGAGCTGTTTTTT
NA	TRBV7-8	TRBJ1-1	few	CASSLAQNTEAFF	TGTGCCAGCAGCTTAGCCCAAAACACTGAAGCTTTCTTT
NA	TRBV6-2/TRBV6-3	TRBJ1-2	NA	CASRVTGGVDGYTF	TGTGCCAGCAGAGTGACAGGAGGGGTAGATGGCTACACCTTC
TRBD1	TRBV2	TRBJ1-2	NA	CASSEGRRTGVTYGYTF	TGTGCCAGCAGTGAAGGGCGGAGGACAGGGGTGACCTATGGCTACACCTTC
NA	TRBV6-6	TRBJ2-3	many	CASSQNSGNTDTQYF	TGTGCCAGCAGTCAAAATAGCGGAAACACAGATACGCAGTATTTT
NA	TRBV19	TRBJ2-1	few	CASPSSDRSCPRGATNNEQFF	TGTGCCAGTCCCAGTTCCGACAGGTCATGCCCTAGGGGGGCCACTAACAATGAGCAGTTCTTC
TRBD2	TRBV19	TRBJ2-3	NA	CASSGRGALTDTQYF	TGTGCCAGTAGTGGGCGGGGGGCCCTCACAGATACGCAGTATTTT
TRBD1	TRBV9	TRBJ2-3	NA	CASSAEGTGLTDTQYF	TGTGCCAGCAGCGCCGAGGGGACAGGGTTGACAGATACGCAGTATTTT
NA	TRBV6-5	TRBJ1-2	NA	CASVGVNYGYTF	TGTGCCAGCGTCGGGGTTAACTATGGCTACACCTTC
NA	TRBV7-8	TRBJ2-7	many	CASSLMGGWTPAYEQYF	TGTGCCAGCAGCTTAATGGGGGGTTGGACCCCTGCCTACGAGCAGTACTTC
NA	TRBV4-1	TRBJ2-1	few	CASSQEWTIEQFF	TGCGCCAGCAGCCAGGAGTGGACGATTGAGCAGTTCTTC
NA	TRBV15	TRBJ2-5	few	CATNSDSKETQYF	TGTGCCACCAATTCGGACAGTAAGGAGACCCAGTACTTC
NA	TRBV29-1	TRBJ2-7	few	CSVELDRPGEQYF	TGCAGCGTTGAACTGGACCGGCCAGGAGAGCAGTACTTC
NA	TRBV7-9	TRBJ1-4	few	CASSLSLGVVDGPNEKLFF	TGTGCCAGCAGCTTATCGCTGGGGGTGGTCGACGGACCGAATGAAAAACTGTTTTTT
TRBD1	TRBV7-9	TRBJ1-5	few	CASSFGQGAFSGPQPQHF	TGTGCCAGCAGCTTCGGACAGGGGGCGTTCAGTGGCCCTCAGCCCCAGCATTTT
TRBD1	TRBV12-3/TRBV12-4	TRBJ2-7	few	CASSLGQGREQYF	TGTGCCAGCAGCCTGGGACAGGGGCGCGAGCAGTACTTC
NA	TRBV7-9	TRBJ1-1	NA	CASSLDPEAFF	TGTGCCAGCAGCTTAGATCCTGAAGCTTTCTTT
NA	TRBV7-9	TRBJ2-1	few	CASSLAGALPANEQFF	TGTGCCAGCAGCCTCGCGGGGGCTCTCCCGGCCAATGAGCAGTTCTTC
TRBD1	TRBV6-5	TRBJ2-7	NA	CAGSYYRGSDEQYF	TGTGCCGGCAGTTATTACAGGGGATCGGACGAGCAGTACTTC
NA	TRBV27	TRBJ2-7	few	CASSLLGDEQYF	TGTGCCAGCAGTTTATTGGGGGACGAGCAGTACTTC
NA	TRBV28	TRBJ2-5	many	CASSFVLTRETQYF	TGTGCCAGCAGTTTCGTCCTAACCCGAGAGACCCAGTACTTC
TRBD2	TRBV12-3/TRBV12-4	TRBJ2-5	NA	CASSSTSPAETQYF	TGTGCCAGCAGTTCGACTAGCCCTGCAGAGACCCAGTACTTC
NA	TRBV28	TRBJ2-5	few	CASSAPGGTETQYF	TGTGCCAGCAGTGCCCCCGGTGGGACAGAGACCCAGTACTTC
TRBD2	TRBV19	TRBJ2-6	few	CASSVGGEGANVLTF	TGTGCCAGTAGTGTGGGGGGGGAAGGGGCCAACGTCCTGACTTTC
NA	TRBV11-2	TRBJ1-5	few	CASSSDSREGGEGQPQHF	TGTGCCAGCAGTTCAGATAGTCGAGAGGGGGGCGAGGGTCAGCCCCAGCATTTT
NA	TRBV7-9	TRBJ2-7	few	CATRDGSTYEQYF	TGTGCCACGCGAGATGGCAGTACCTACGAGCAGTACTTC
NA	TRBV14	TRBJ2-1	NA	CASSQGDWAIEQFF	TGTGCCAGCAGCCAAGGAGATTGGGCTATTGAGCAGTTCTTC
NA	TRBV12-3/TRBV12-4	TRBJ2-2	NA	CASTFGPNTGELFF	TGTGCCAGCACCTTTGGCCCAAACACCGGGGAGCTGTTTTTT
NA	TRBV5-6	TRBJ2-7	NA	CASSQLSRDPTYEQYF	TGTGCCAGCAGCCAATTGAGCCGGGACCCCACCTACGAGCAGTACTTC
NA	TRBV7-8	TRBJ1-4	many	CASTQSGAEKLFF	TGTGCCAGCACCCAGTCGGGGGCGGAAAAACTGTTTTTT
TRBD1	TRBV7-3	TRBJ1-1	many	CASSFASGTGADTEAFF	TGTGCCAGCAGCTTCGCATCGGGGACAGGGGCTGACACTGAAGCTTTCTTT
NA	TRBV7-2	TRBJ2-5	many	CASSSDQMFQETQYF	TGTGCCAGCAGCTCGGACCAGATGTTCCAAGAGACCCAGTACTTC
TRBD1	TRBV2	TRBJ1-1	NA	CASPRTVDRAEAFF	TGTGCCAGTCCCCGAACAGTAGACAGGGCTGAAGCTTTCTTT
NA	TRBV3-1	TRBJ2-1	many	CASSQDLLREYNEQFF	TGTGCCAGCAGCCAAGATCTTCTGCGAGAATACAATGAGCAGTTCTTC
NA	TRBV6-6	TRBJ1-4	NA	CASSYYGPTNEKLFF	TGTGCCAGCAGTTACTACGGACCGACGAATGAAAAACTGTTTTTT
NA	TRBV20-1	TRBJ2-7	few	CSARDYTGDYEQYF	TGCAGTGCTAGAGACTACACCGGGGACTACGAGCAGTACTTC
NA	TRBV12-3/TRBV12-4	TRBJ2-7	once	CASSFQIRDTDTYEQYF	TGTGCCAGCAGTTTCCAGATTCGGGACACTGATACCTACGAGCAGTACTTC
NA	TRBV6-6	TRBJ1-1	few	CASNDNTEAFF	TGTGCCAGCAATGACAACACTGAAGCTTTCTTT